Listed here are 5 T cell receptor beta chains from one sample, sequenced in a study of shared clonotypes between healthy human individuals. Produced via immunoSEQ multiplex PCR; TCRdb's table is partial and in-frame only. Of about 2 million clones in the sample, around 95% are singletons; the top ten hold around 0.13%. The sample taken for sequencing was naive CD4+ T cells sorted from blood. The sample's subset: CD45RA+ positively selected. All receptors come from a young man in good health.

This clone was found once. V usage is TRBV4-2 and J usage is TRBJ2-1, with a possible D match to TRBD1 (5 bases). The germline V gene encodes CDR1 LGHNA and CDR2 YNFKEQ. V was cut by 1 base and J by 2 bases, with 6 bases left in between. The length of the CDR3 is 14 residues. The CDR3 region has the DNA TGTGCCAGCAGCCAAGTAGGGGCCTACAATGAGCAGTTCTTC. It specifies CASSQVGAYNEQFF.

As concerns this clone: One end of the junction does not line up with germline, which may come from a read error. This chain's CDR3 is CASREGGTSRYEQYF. In DNA form, the CDR3 reads TGTGCCAGCAGAGAAGGGGGGACTAGCAGATACGAGCAGTACTTC. The chain is built from TRBV2 and TRBJ2-7; TRBD2 aligns across 9 bases. Looked up from germline, CDR1 is SNHLY and CDR2 is FYNNEI. This CDR3 is built from 15 residues.

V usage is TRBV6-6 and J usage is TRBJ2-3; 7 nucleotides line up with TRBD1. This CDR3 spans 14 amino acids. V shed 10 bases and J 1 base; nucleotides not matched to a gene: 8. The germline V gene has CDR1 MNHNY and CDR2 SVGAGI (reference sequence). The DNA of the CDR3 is TGTGCCACCTTGACAGGGCTGGGCACAGATACGCAGTATTTT. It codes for CATLTGLGTDTQYF.

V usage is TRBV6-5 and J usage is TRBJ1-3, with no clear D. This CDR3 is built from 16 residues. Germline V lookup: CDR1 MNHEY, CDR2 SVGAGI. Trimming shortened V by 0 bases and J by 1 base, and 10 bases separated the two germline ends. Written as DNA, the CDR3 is TGTGCCAGCAGTTACTCGAGAGGCCCTTCTGGAAACACCATATATTTT. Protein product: CASSYSRGPSGNTIYF.

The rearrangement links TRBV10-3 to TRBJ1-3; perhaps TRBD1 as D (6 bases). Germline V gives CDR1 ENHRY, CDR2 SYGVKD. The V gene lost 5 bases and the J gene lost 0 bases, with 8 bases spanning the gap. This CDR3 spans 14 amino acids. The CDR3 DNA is TGTGCCATCAGTCAGGGGATCTCTGGAAACACCATATATTTT. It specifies CAISQGISGNTIYF.